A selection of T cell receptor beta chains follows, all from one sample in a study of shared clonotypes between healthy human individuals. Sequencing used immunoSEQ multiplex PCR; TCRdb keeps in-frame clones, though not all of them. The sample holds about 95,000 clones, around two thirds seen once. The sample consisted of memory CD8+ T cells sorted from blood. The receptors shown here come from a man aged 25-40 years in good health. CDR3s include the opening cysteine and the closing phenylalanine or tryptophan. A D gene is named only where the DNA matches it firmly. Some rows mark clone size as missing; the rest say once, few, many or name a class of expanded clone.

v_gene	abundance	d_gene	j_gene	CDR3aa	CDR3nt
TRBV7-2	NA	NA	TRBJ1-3	CASSLLGGNSGNTIYF	TGTGCCAGCAGCCTTTTGGGGGGGAACTCTGGAAACACCATATATTTT
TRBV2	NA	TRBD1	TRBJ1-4	CASSTDPHRGKLFF	TGTGCCAGCAGTACCGACCCCCACAGGGGCAAACTGTTTTTT
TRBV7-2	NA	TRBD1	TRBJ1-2	CASSSARTGDGYTF	TGTGCCAGCAGCTCGGCAAGGACAGGGGATGGCTACACCTTC
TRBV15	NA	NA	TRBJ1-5	CATSRSAGGNQPQHF	TGTGCCACCAGCAGATCAGCAGGGGGCAATCAGCCCCAGCATTTT
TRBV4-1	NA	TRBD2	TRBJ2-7	CASSQDSSTSVVSNEQYF	TGCGCCAGCAGCCAAGATTCCTCAACTAGCGTTGTATCGAACGAGCAGTACTTC
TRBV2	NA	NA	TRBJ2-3	CASRGRDGTDTQYF	TGTGCCAGCAGGGGAAGGGACGGCACAGATACGCAGTATTTT
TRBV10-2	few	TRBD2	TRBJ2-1	CASDRPASGSSYNEQFF	TGCGCCAGCGATAGACCGGCTAGCGGGAGCTCCTACAATGAGCAGTTCTTC
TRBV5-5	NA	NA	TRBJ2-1	CASSFWLGDRQFF	TGTGCCAGCAGCTTTTGGTTGGGCGATCGGCAGTTCTTC
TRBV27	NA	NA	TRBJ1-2	CASSPGDYGYTF	TGTGCCAGCAGCCCAGGGGACTATGGCTACACCTTC
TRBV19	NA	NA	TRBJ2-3	CASGLMSTDTQYF	TGTGCCAGTGGGCTTATGAGCACAGATACGCAGTATTTT
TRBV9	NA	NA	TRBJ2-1	CASSARDILEGDSNEQFF	TGTGCCAGCAGCGCTCGGGACATACTAGAAGGGGACTCCAATGAGCAGTTCTTC
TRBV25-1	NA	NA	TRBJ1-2	CASSELEGNYTF	TGTGCCAGCAGTGAATTAGAGGGTAACTACACCTTC
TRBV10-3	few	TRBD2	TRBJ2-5	CAISERLAGVGETQYF	TGTGCCATCAGTGAACGGTTGGCGGGGGTCGGAGAGACCCAGTACTTC
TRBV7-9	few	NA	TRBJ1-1	CAVSRVPGENTEAFF	TGTGCAGTATCCCGAGTCCCAGGGGAGAACACTGAAGCTTTCTTT
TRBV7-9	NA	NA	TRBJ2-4	CASSPAGAVAKNIQYF	TGTGCCAGCAGCCCCGCCGGGGCTGTAGCCAAAAACATTCAGTACTTC
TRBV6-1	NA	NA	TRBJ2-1	CASSEESGGAYNEQFF	TGTGCCAGCAGTGAAGAATCCGGTGGCGCCTACAATGAGCAGTTCTTC
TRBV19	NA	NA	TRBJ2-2	CASSIPGVNTGELFF	TGTGCCAGTAGTATACCTGGGGTCAACACCGGGGAGCTGTTTTTT
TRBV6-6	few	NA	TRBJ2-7	CASSTSTGTQYEQYF	TGTGCCAGCAGTACCTCGACCGGGACACAATACGAGCAGTACTTC
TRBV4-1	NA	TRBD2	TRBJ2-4	CASSRLSGGRARNIQYF	TGCGCCAGCAGCCGGTTATCCGGCGGGAGGGCCAGAAACATTCAGTACTTC
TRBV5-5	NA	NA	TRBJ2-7	CASSLGDYTTYEQYF	TGTGCCAGCAGCTTGGGCGACTATACGACCTACGAGCAGTACTTC
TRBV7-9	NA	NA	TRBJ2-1	CASSLDGGSYNEQFF	TGTGCCAGCAGCTTAGACGGAGGGTCCTACAATGAGCAGTTCTTC
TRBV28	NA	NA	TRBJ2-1	CASKSGVNSEQFF	TGTGCCAGCAAATCGGGGGTTAATAGTGAGCAGTTCTTC
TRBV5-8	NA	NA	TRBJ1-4	CASSPEGGLSEKLFF	TGTGCCAGCAGCCCCGAGGGGGGGCTTAGTGAAAAACTGTTTTTT
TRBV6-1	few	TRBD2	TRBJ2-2	CASSELAGVAGELFF	TGTGCCAGCAGTGAGCTAGCGGGAGTAGCCGGGGAGCTGTTTTTT